Here is one T cell receptor beta chain with its context. TCRdb recomputed calls from the RT-PCR reads with MiXCR, one row per CDR3 protein. The data show almost 700,000 distinct CDR3 sequences, 14% seen once. This CDR3 is 16 amino acids long. Trimming stripped 5 bases from V and 6 bases from J, with 19 bases between. The sequence was collected from a female donor in good health, serving as a healthy control. The sequencing sample was made of memory CD4+ T cells from blood. The chain has TRBV12-3 or TRBV12-4 and TRBJ2-2; D is perhaps TRBD1 or TRBD2 (5 bases each). CDR3 bases: TGTGCCAGCAGTCAGCCGGTGGGGGTTCCCCCCGGGGAGCTGTTTTTT. This gives the protein CASSQPVGVPPGELFF.